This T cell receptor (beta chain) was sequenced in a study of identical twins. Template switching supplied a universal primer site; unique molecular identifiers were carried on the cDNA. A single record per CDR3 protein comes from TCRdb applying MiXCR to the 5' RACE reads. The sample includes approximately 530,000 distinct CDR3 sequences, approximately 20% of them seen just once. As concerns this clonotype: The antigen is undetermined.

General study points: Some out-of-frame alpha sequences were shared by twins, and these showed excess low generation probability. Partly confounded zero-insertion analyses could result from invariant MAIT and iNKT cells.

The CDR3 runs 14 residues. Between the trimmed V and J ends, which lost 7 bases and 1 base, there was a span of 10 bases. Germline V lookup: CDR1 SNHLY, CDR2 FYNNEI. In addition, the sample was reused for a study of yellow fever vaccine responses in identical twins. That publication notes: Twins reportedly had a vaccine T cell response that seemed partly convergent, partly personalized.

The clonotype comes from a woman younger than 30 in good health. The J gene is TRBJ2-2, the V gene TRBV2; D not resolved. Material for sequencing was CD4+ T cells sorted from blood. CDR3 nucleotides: TGTGCCAGCAAGGCAGACCTGAACACCGGGGAGCTGTTTTTT. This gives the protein CASKADLNTGELFF.